One sample yielded the 16 T cell receptor beta chains listed below, sequenced in a study of cytomegalovirus exposure and HLA in healthy donors. Only in-frame clones appear in the TCRdb table, and some are missing; sequencing was by immunoSEQ multiplex PCR. The sample has around 130,000 clones; 70% to 90% are singletons. Material for sequencing was PBMCs. The source of these receptors is a woman aged 25 to 39 in good health and CMV-seronegative.

This clone was seen a handful of times. V is TRBV4-1 and J is TRBJ2-7; possibly TRBD2 for D (6 bases). Germline V gives CDR1 MGHRA, CDR2 YSYEKL. CDR3 size: 16 residues. V was cut by 0 bases and J by 3 bases, with 15 bases left in between. CDR3 nucleotide sequence: TGCGCCAGCAGCCAAGAGAGGCGGGGTGGAAACTACGAGCAGTACTTC. It is translated as CASSQERRGGNYEQYF.

The genes are TRBV7-3 and TRBJ2-1; 9 nucleotides match TRBD2. J lost 7 bases, V lost 5 bases, and 15 bases had no gene match. The germline V gene has CDR1 SGHTA and CDR2 FQGTGA. CDR3 length: 17 amino acids. Written as DNA, the CDR3 is TGTGCCAGCAGCCTAGCCCCTTTAGGGCGGGGGGGGAATGAGCAGTTCTTC. It encodes CASSLAPLGRGGNEQFF.

This chain links TRBV7-9 with TRBJ2-7; possible D gene TRBD2, 6 bases. V was pared by 5 bases and J by 4 bases, with 21 bases between. Germline loops: CDR1 SEHNR, CDR2 FQNEAQ (reference sequence). The CDR3 covers 16 residues. Written as DNA, the CDR3 is TGTGCCAGCAGCCACCTCGGAGGGGTGGGGTATTACGAGCAGTACTTC. It translates to CASSHLGGVGYYEQYF.

This clone was counted between two and nine times. J is TRBJ1-4 and V is TRBV2; TRBD1 agrees at 8 bases. The V gene's germline CDR1 is SNHLY and CDR2 FYNNEI. With 0 bases clipped from V and 7 bases from J, the junction kept 4 bases outside the gene matches. The CDR3 has 15 amino acids. The CDR3 spells CASSEAETGVEKLFF. The CDR3 DNA is TGTGCCAGCAGTGAAGCTGAGACAGGGGTTGAAAAACTGTTTTTT.

The rearrangement joins TRBV5-1 to TRBJ2-6; possibly TRBD2 for D (6 bases). CDR3 length: 16 residues. Trimming shortened V by 3 bases and J by 2 bases, and 12 bases separated the two germline ends. The germline CDR1 and CDR2 sequences are SGHRS and YFSETQ. CDR3 nucleotide sequence: TGCGCCAGCAGCTCACCCGGGGGTCCTGGGGCCAACGTCCTGACTTTC. As protein: CASSSPGGPGANVLTF.

The gene calls are TRBV7-8 and TRBJ2-3; D is possibly TRBD1 (6 bases). CDR3 length: 16 amino acids. The germline V and J ends were trimmed by 0 bases and 6 bases, with 16 bases remaining between them. Germline lookup yields CDR1 SGHVS and CDR2 FQNEAQ. Here the CDR3 reads CASSLAQVGRGDTQYF. The CDR3 coding sequence is TGTGCCAGCAGCTTAGCTCAGGTCGGAAGGGGGGATACGCAGTATTTT.

V and J are TRBV20-1 and TRBJ1-1, with TRBD1 matching 8 bases. This CDR3 is built from 11 residues. The V and J ends lost 6 bases and 8 bases, in that order; junction bases with no gene match: 5. CDR1 is DFQATT, CDR2 SNEGSKA, per germline (reference sequence). The DNA for the CDR3 is TGCAGTGCAACAGGGGGTGTGGAAGCTTTCTTT. Translating gives CSATGGVEAFF.

The V gene is TRBV19, the J gene TRBJ2-5; D is possibly TRBD1 (6 bases). Germline V gene sequence: CDR1 LNHDA, CDR2 SQIVND (reference sequence). The ends were cut back, 6 bases at V and 1 base at J, with 12 bases in the middle. The CDR3 is 14 residues long. CDR3 sequence reads: CASSVQGVQETQYF. The DNA for the CDR3 is TGTGCCAGTAGCGTACAGGGAGTCCAAGAGACCCAGTACTTC.

The chain links TRBV5-1 to TRBJ2-5; 7 positions agree with TRBD2. The germline V gene has CDR1 SGHRS and CDR2 YFSETQ. V shed 0 bases, J shed 4 bases, and the junction held 3 bases outside the gene matches. This CDR3 is built from 14 residues. CDR3 nucleotides: TGCGCCAGCAGCTTGGGACTAGCAGGAGAGACCCAGTACTTC. This gives the protein CASSLGLAGETQYF.

Here the CDR3 DNA reads TGTGCCAGTAGACCTACGCTCAGGGAGGCAGATACGCAGTATTTT. Its translation: CASRPTLREADTQYF. V gene TRBV19 combines with J gene TRBJ2-3; possibly TRBD2 for D (6 bases). V was trimmed by 6 bases and J by 4 bases, leaving 17 bases between them. There are 15 residues in the CDR3. In germline, CDR1 is LNHDA, CDR2 SQIVND (reference sequence). Together with reference TRBV19 and TRBJ2-3, the CDR3 gives the full variable domain: DGGITQSPKYLFRKEGQNVTLSCEQNLNHDAMYWYRQDPGQGLRLIYYSQIVNDFQKGDIAEGYSVSREKKESFPLTVTSAQKNPTAFYLCASRPTLREADTQYFGPGTRLTVL.

The chain links TRBV6-5 to TRBJ1-2, with TRBD1 matching 7 bases. The germline CDR1 and CDR2 sequences are MNHEY and SVGAGI. With V trimmed by 0 bases and J by 8 bases, 6 bases remained unmatched. This CDR3 region has 14 residues. CDR3 amino acids: CASSYSDRAGGYTF. Written as DNA, the CDR3 is TGTGCCAGCAGTTACTCCGACAGGGCGGGAGGCTACACCTTC.

The gene calls are TRBV7-2 and TRBJ1-1; D call uncertain. The CDR3 is 14 amino acids. In germline, CDR1 is SGHTA, CDR2 FQGNSA. Trimming left V 2 bases short and J 0 bases short, with 7 bases between. The CDR3 region has the DNA TGTGCCAGCAGCTTACAGTATCTGAACACTGAAGCTTTCTTT. It is translated as CASSLQYLNTEAFF.

This chain links TRBV11-2 with TRBJ2-4; 13 nucleotides align to TRBD2. V shed 4 bases and J 4 bases; nucleotides not matched to a gene: 4. Germline CDR1 reads SGHAT; CDR2 reads FQNNGV. The CDR3 consists of 16 residues. CDR3 in DNA: TGTGCCAGCAGCTCACGGACTAGCGGGGGAAAAAACATTCAGTACTTC. Translation: CASSSRTSGGKNIQYF.

V usage is TRBV11-2 and J usage is TRBJ2-1, with 9 bases matching TRBD2. V shed 2 bases and J 8 bases; nucleotides not matched to a gene: 7. The germline V gene encodes CDR1 SGHAT and CDR2 FQNNGV. This CDR3 is built from 15 residues. This CDR3 reads CASSLLGLAGDEQFF. The CDR3 DNA reads as TGTGCCAGCAGCTTACTGGGACTAGCCGGCGATGAGCAGTTCTTC.

The chain links TRBV11-3 to TRBJ2-3; tentative D call: TRBD1 (5 bases). V lost 4 bases and J lost 0, with 14 bases in between. The CDR3 runs to 16 residues. Germline loops: CDR1 SGHNT, CDR2 YENEEA. In nucleotides, the CDR3 is TGTGCCAGCAGCTCCGGACAACTATCCAGCACAGATACGCAGTATTTT. Amino acids: CASSSGQLSSTDTQYF.

This chain links TRBV19 with TRBJ1-5; the D gene is possibly TRBD1 (5 bases). CDR1 is LNHDA and CDR2 is SQIVND in the germline V gene (reference sequence). The CDR3 has 14 amino acids. Trimming removed 3 bases at V and 9 bases at J, with 15 bases between. The CDR3 DNA is TGTGCCAGTAGTATGGGGCAGCTGAGTCGGCCCCAGCATTTT. Its translation is CASSMGQLSRPQHF.